This record concerns one TCR beta chain sequence. Its antigen is unknown. PCR employed 60 Vbeta and 13 Jbeta primers. Some clones are missing from TCRdb's copy, which holds only in-frame ones; the method was immunoSEQ multiplex PCR. The sample records around 150,000 clones, around 9% being singletons. This record belongs to a study of cytomegalovirus exposure and HLA in healthy donors. Whole-study results and caveats: The classifier was said to identify cytomegalovirus status with high specificity and sensitivity. Some segments of the V type, notably TRBV6-2 and TRBV6-3, were excluded as indistinguishable. Relative to equally common others, HLA-associated TCR beta chains showed greater clonal expansion in a later analysis.

Nominal health characterized the donors when sampled, though unrecorded immune exposures were likely. V lost 0 bases to trimming and J lost 11 bases, with 12 bases between them. The length of the CDR3 is 13 residues. Germline V gene lookup returns CDR1 SGHRS and CDR2 YFSETQ. The source of this sequence is a woman aged 40 to 55 in good health and CMV-seropositive. The chain employs TRBV5-1 and TRBJ2-4; a weak D match, TRBD1 (6 bases). The sequenced sample was PBMCs. CDR3 sequence (DNA): TGCGCCAGCAGCTTGGAACAGGGAATTCTTCAGTACTTC. Protein sequence: CASSLEQGILQYF.